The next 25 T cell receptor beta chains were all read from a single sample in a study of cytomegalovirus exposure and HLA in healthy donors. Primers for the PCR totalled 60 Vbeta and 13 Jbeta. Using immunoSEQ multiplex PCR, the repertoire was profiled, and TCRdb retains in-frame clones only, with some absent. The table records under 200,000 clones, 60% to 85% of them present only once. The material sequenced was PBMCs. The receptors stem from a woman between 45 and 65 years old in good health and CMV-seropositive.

CDR3 DNA sequence: TGTGCCAGCAGTGCCGGTTTTAGCACAGATACGCAGTATTTT. Translation: CASSAGFSTDTQYF. The chain has TRBV6-1 and TRBJ2-3; D unclear. The V and J ends lost 4 bases and 0 bases respectively, with 8 bases between them. Germline loops: CDR1 MNHNS, CDR2 SASEGT. CDR3 length: 14 amino acids.

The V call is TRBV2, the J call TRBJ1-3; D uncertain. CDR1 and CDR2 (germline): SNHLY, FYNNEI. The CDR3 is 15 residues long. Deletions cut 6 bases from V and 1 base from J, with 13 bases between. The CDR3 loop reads CASRTGGRSGNTIYF. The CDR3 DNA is TGTGCCAGCAGGACGGGCGGGCGTTCTGGAAACACCATATATTTT.

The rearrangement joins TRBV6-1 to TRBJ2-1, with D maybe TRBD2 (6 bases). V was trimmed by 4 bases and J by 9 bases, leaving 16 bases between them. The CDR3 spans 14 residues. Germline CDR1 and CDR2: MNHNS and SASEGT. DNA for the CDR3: TGTGCCAGCAGTGTTTCGGGAGTCGATCGTGAGCAGTTCTTC. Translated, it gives CASSVSGVDREQFF.

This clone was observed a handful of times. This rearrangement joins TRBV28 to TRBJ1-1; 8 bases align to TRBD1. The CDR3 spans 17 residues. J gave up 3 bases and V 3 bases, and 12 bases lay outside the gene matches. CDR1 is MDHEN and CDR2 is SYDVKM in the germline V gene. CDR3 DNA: TGTGCCAGCAGTTTCGGGACAGGCCTAGGGGGTTACACTGAAGCTTTCTTT. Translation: CASSFGTGLGGYTEAFF.

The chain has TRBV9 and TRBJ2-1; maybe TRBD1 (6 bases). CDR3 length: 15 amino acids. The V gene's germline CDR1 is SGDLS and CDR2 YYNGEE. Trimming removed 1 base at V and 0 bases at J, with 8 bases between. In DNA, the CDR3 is TGTGCCAGCAGCGTATGGACAGACTCCTACAATGAGCAGTTCTTC. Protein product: CASSVWTDSYNEQFF.

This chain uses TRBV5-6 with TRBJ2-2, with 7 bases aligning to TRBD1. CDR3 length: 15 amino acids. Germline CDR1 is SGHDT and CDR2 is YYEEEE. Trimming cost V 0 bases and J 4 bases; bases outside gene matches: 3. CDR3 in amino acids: CASSLAGQVTGELFF. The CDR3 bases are TGTGCCAGCAGCTTGGCCGGACAGGTCACCGGGGAGCTGTTTTTT.

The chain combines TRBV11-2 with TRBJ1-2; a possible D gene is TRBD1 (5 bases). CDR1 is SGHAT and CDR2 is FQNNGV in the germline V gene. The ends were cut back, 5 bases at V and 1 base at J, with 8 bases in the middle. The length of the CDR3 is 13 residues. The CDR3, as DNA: TGTGCCAGCAGCCCCGACAGTAACTATGGCTACACCTTC. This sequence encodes CASSPDSNYGYTF.

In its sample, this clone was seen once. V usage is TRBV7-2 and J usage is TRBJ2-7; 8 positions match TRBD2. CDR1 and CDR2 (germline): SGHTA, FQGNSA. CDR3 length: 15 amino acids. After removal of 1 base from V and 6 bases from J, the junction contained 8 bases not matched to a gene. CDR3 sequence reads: CASSLVYGGASEQYF. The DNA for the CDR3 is TGTGCCAGCAGCTTAGTTTACGGGGGGGCCTCCGAGCAGTACTTC.

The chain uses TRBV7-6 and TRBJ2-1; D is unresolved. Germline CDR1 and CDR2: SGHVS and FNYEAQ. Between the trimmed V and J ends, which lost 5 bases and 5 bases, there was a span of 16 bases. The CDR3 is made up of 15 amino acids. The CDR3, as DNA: TGTGCCAGCAGCCAATTGGCGGCTTCGAACAATGAGCAGTTCTTC. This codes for CASSQLAASNNEQFF.

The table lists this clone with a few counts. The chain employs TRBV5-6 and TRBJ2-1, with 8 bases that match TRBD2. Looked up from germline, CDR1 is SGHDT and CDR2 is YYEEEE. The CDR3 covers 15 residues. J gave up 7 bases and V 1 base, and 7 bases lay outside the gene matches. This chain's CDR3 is CASSLLLAAGNEQFF. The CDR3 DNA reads TGTGCCAGCAGCTTGCTACTAGCGGCGGGGAATGAGCAGTTCTTC. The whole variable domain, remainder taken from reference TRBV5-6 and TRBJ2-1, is DAGVTQSPTHLIKTRGQQVTLRCSPKSGHDTVSWYQQALGQGPQFIFQYYEEEERQRGNFPDRFSGHQFPNYSSELNVNALLLGDSALYLCASSLLLAAGNEQFFGPGTRLTVL.

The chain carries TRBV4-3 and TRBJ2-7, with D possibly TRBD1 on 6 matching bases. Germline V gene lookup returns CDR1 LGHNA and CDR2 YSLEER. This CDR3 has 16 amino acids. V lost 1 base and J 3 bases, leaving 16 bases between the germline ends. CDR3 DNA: TGCGCCAGCAGCCAAGGGGGTCCGGGACACTTCTACGAGCAGTACTTC. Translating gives CASSQGGPGHFYEQYF.

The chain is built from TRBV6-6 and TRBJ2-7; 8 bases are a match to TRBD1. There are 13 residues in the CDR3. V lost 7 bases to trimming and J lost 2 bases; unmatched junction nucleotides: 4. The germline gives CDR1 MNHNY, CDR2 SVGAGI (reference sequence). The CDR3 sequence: CASNDRGPYEQYF. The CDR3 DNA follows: TGTGCCAGCAACGACAGGGGACCCTACGAGCAGTACTTC.

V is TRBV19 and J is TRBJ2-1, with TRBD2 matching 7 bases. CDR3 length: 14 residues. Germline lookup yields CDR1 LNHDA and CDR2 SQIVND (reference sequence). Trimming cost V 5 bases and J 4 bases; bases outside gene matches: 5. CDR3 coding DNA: TGTGCCAGTAGTGCCAGCGGGATTTACAATGAGCAGTTCTTC. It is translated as CASSASGIYNEQFF.

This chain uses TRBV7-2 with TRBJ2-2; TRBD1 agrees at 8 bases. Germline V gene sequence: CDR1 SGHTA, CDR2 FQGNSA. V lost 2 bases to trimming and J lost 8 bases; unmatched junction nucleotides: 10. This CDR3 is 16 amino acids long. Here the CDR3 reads CASSLNLAGGTGELFF. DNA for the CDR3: TGTGCCAGCAGCTTAAATCTGGCAGGGGGCACGGGGGAGCTGTTTTTT. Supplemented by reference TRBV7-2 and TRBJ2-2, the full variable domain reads GAGVSQSPSNKVTEKGKDVELRCDPISGHTALYWYRQSLGQGLEFLIYFQGNSAPDKSGLPSDRFSAERTGGSVSTLTIQRTQQEDSAVYLCASSLNLAGGTGELFFGEGSRLTVL.

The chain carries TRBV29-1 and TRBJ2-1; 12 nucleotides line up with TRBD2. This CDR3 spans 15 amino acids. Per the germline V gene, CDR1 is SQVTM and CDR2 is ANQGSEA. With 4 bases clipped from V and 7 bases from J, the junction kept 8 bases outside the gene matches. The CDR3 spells CSVGRTSGTKNEQFF. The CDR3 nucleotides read TGCAGCGTTGGCCGGACTAGCGGGACTAAGAATGAGCAGTTCTTC.

CDR3 coding DNA: TGTGCCAGCAGTGGGCTCCAGGGGGCAGGCTACACCTTC. As protein: CASSGLQGAGYTF. The V call is TRBV2, the J call TRBJ1-2; TRBD1 aligns across 8 bases. The V segment lost 4 bases and the J segment 8 bases; nucleotides outside the gene matches: 6. Germline V gives CDR1 SNHLY, CDR2 FYNNEI. There are 13 residues in the CDR3.

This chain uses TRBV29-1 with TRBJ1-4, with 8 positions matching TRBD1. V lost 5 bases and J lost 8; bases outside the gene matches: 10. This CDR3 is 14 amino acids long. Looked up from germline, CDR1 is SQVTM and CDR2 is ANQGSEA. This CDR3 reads CSVQNTGGDEKLFF. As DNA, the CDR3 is TGCAGCGTTCAGAACACAGGGGGTGACGAAAAACTGTTTTTT. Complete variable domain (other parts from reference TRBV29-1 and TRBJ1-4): SAVISQKPSRDICQRGTSLTIQCQVDSQVTMMFWYRQQPGQSLTLIATANQGSEATYESGFVIDKFPISRPNLTFSTLTVSNMSPEDSSIYLCSVQNTGGDEKLFFGSGTQLSVL.

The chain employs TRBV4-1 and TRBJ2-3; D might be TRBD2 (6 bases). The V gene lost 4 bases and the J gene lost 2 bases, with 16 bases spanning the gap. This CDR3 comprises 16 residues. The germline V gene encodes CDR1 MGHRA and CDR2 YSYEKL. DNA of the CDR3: TGCGCCAGCAGCCCCTTCGGGCGGGGCACCACAGATACGCAGTATTTT. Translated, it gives CASSPFGRGTTDTQYF.

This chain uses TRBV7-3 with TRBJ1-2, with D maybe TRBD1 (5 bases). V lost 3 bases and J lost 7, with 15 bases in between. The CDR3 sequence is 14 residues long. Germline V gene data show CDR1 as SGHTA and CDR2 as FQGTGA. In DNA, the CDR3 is TGTGCCAGCAGCTTCCAGGGCACAGGATCTGGCTACACCTTC. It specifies CASSFQGTGSGYTF.

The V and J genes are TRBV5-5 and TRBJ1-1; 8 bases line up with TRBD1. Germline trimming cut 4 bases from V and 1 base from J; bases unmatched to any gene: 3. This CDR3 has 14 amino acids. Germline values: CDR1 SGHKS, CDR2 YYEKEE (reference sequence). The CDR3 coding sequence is TGTGCCAGCAGCGAGGGACAGGCGAACACTGAAGCTTTCTTT. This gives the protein CASSEGQANTEAFF.

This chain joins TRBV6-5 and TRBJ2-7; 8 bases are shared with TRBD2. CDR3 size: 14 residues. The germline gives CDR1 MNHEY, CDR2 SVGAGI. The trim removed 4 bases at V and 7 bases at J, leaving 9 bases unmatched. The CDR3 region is CASSSGGPSGEQYF. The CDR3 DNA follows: TGTGCCAGCAGTTCGGGAGGGCCCTCGGGAGAGCAGTACTTC.

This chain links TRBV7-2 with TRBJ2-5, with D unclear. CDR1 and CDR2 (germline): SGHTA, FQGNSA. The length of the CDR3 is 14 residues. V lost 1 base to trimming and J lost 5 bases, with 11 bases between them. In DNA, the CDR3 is TGTGCCAGCAGCTTAGATAGCTGGAAGGAGACCCAGTACTTC. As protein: CASSLDSWKETQYF. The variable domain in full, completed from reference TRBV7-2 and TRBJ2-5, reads GAGVSQSPSNKVTEKGKDVELRCDPISGHTALYWYRQSLGQGLEFLIYFQGNSAPDKSGLPSDRFSAERTGGSVSTLTIQRTQQEDSAVYLCASSLDSWKETQYFGPGTRLLVL.

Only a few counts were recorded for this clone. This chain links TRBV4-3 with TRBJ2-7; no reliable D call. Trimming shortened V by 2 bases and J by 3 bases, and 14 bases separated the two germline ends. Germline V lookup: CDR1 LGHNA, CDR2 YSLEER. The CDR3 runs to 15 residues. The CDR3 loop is CASSQRWKTHYEQYF. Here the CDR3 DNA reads TGCGCCAGCAGCCAACGTTGGAAGACACACTACGAGCAGTACTTC.

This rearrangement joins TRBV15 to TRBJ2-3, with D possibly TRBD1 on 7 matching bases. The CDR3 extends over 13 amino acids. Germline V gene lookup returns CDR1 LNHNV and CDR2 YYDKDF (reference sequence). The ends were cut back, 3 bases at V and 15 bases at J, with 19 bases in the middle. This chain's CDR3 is CATSREGQKSTYF. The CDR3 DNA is TGTGCCACCAGCAGGGAGGGACAGAAAAGTACATATTTT.

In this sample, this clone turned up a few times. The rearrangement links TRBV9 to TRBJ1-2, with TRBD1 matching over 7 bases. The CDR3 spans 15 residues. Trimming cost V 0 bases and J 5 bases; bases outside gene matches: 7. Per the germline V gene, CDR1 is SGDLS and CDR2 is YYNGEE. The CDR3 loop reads CASSVAGTGAYGYTF. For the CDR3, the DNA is TGTGCCAGCAGCGTAGCTGGAACAGGGGCTTATGGCTACACCTTC.